One sample yielded the 17 T cell receptor beta chains listed below, sequenced in a study of cytomegalovirus exposure and HLA in healthy donors. In the PCR, 60 Vbeta and 13 Jbeta primers were used. The method was immunoSEQ multiplex PCR; TCRdb's version includes in-frame clones alone and lacks a portion of them. The sample has about 160,000 clones; more than 75% are singletons. Material for sequencing was PBMCs. The receptors stem from a girl between 10 and 17 years old in good health and CMV-seropositive.

This chain links TRBV29-1 with TRBJ2-1; maybe TRBD2 (5 bases). The germline V gene encodes CDR1 SQVTM and CDR2 ANQGSEA. Deletions cut 2 bases from V and 8 bases from J, with 13 bases between. The CDR3 loop spans 13 amino acids. The DNA for the CDR3 is TGCAGCGTTGAATTTCTAGTGAGGGATGAGCAGTTCTTC. Translation: CSVEFLVRDEQFF.

V usage is TRBV6-5 and J usage is TRBJ2-1, with 11 bases that match TRBD1. Germline V gene sequence: CDR1 MNHEY, CDR2 SVGAGI. After removal of 3 bases from V and 5 bases from J, the junction contained 6 bases not matched to a gene. The CDR3 totals 16 residues. Written as DNA, the CDR3 is TGTGCCAGCAGTTATACTCCGGGACAGGGGGACAATGAGCAGTTCTTC. It is translated as CASSYTPGQGDNEQFF.

V is TRBV4-3 and J is TRBJ2-1; 10 bases match TRBD2. Germline V gene sequence: CDR1 LGHNA, CDR2 YSLEER. The CDR3 loop spans 17 amino acids. Unmatched junction bases numbered 10, after V lost 4 bases and J lost 4 bases. The CDR3: CASSPNLAGGEYNEQFF. DNA of the CDR3: TGCGCCAGCAGCCCAAACTTAGCGGGGGGAGAATACAATGAGCAGTTCTTC.

The chain couples TRBV10-3 to TRBJ2-7; 9 positions agree with TRBD1. The CDR3 is 15 residues long. J gave up 4 bases and V 6 bases, and 10 bases lay outside the gene matches. Germline V CDR1 and CDR2: ENHRY, SYGVKD. The chain's CDR3 is CAIRKIPGQGYEQYF. Here the CDR3 DNA reads TGTGCCATCAGGAAGATACCGGGACAGGGATACGAGCAGTACTTC.

This chain links TRBV2 with TRBJ2-1; 9 bases align to TRBD2. Germline lookup yields CDR1 SNHLY and CDR2 FYNNEI. V was clipped by 2 bases and J by 2 bases; unmatched bases: 1. This CDR3 is built from 15 residues. CDR3 in amino acids: CASSELAGAYNEQFF. Written as DNA, the CDR3 is TGTGCCAGCAGTGAATTAGCGGGAGCCTACAATGAGCAGTTCTTC.

In DNA form, the CDR3 reads TGCGCCAGCAGCGTACGGGACATCCAAGAGACCCAGTACTTC. Its protein is CASSVRDIQETQYF. The rearrangement uses TRBV5-1 and TRBJ2-5, with a tentative D call TRBD1 (6 bases). Germline lookup yields CDR1 SGHRS and CDR2 YFSETQ. Trimming took 4 bases from V and 1 from J, leaving 11 bases between them. CDR3 length equals 14 residues.

V usage is TRBV21-1 and J usage is TRBJ2-3; the table's D call TRBD1 went unverified against the DNA. TRBV21-1 is flagged as a pseudogene. CDR3 length equals 20 residues. In DNA form, the CDR3 reads TGTGCCAGCAGCAAGGCTCGGACAGGGAGGACCTGGGCCGGGACAGATACGCAGTATTTT. It yields the protein CASSKARTGRTWAGTDTQYF.

CDR3 coding DNA: TGTGCCAGCATACGTACAACTAACTATGGCTACACCTTC. Its protein product is CASIRTTNYGYTF. The chain links TRBV2 to TRBJ1-2; D unresolved. Trimming took off 7 bases at V and 0 bases at J, with 9 bases between the two ends. CDR3 length: 13 amino acids. The V gene's germline CDR1 is SNHLY and CDR2 FYNNEI. Using reference TRBV2 and TRBJ1-2 for the parts outside the CDR3, the full variable domain is EPEVTQTPSHQVTQMGQEVILRCVPISNHLYFYWYRQILGQKVEFLVSFYNNEISEKSEIFDDQFSVERPDGSNFTLKIRSTKLEDSAMYFCASIRTTNYGYTFGSGTRLTVV.

CDR3 sequence (DNA): TGTGCCAGCAGCTTATACGGGGATCAGCCCCAGCATTTT. It yields the protein CASSLYGDQPQHF. The rearrangement links TRBV7-9 to TRBJ1-5; D uncertain. The length of the CDR3 is 13 residues. The germline V gene has CDR1 SEHNR and CDR2 FQNEAQ (reference sequence). V lost 2 bases, J lost 5 bases, and 7 bases lay in between.

The rearrangement uses TRBV6-5 and TRBJ2-3; weak D call: TRBD2 (7 bases). CDR3 length equals 15 residues. The germline gives CDR1 MNHEY, CDR2 SVGAGI. Trimming cost V 2 bases and J 1 base, with 10 bases left between them. The CDR3 bases are TGTGCCAGCAGTTACGTGGGGGGGCGCACAGATACGCAGTATTTT. Translating it yields CASSYVGGRTDTQYF.

The V and J genes are TRBV29-1 and TRBJ1-2, with unresolved D. The CDR3 runs to 12 residues. The V end was cut by 5 bases, the J end by 0 bases, with 7 bases between. Germline assignment: CDR1 SQVTM and CDR2 ANQGSEA. The CDR3 loop reads CSVFGSNYGYTF. CDR3 nucleotide sequence: TGCAGCGTTTTCGGGTCTAACTATGGCTACACCTTC.

The CDR3 DNA sequence: TGCGCCAGCAGTGAGTCCTGGGGAGGGGGGGCGCGGTCCTACGAGCAGTACTTC. As protein: CASSESWGGGARSYEQYF. J is TRBJ2-7 and V is TRBV10-1; tentatively, D is TRBD2 (7 bases). Trimming stripped 0 bases from V and 1 base from J, with 19 bases between. CDR3 length equals 18 residues. Germline CDR1 and CDR2: WNHNN and SYGVQD (reference sequence).

The V gene is TRBV6-5, the J gene TRBJ1-2; tentatively, D is TRBD1 (5 bases). The V gene's germline CDR1 is MNHEY and CDR2 SVGAGI. This CDR3 has 13 residues. Trimming removed 5 bases from V and 2 bases from J, with 9 bases in between. CDR3 sequence: CASSEKGNYGYTF. As DNA, the CDR3 is TGTGCCAGCAGTGAGAAGGGGAACTATGGCTACACCTTC.

The chain has TRBV7-3 and TRBJ2-1; TRBD1 is a possible D gene (5 bases). V was shortened by 2 bases and J by 0 bases, with 17 bases between the two germline ends. CDR3 length: 18 residues. In germline, CDR1 is SGHTA, CDR2 FQGTGA. The DNA of the CDR3 is TGTGCCAGCAGCTTAGAAGGGGTGGGGCCCCACTCCTACAATGAGCAGTTCTTC. This codes for CASSLEGVGPHSYNEQFF.

The CDR3 bases are TGTGCCAGCAGTTACTCGAGAGATATTTTAAATCAGCCCCAGCATTTT. This sequence encodes CASSYSRDILNQPQHF. This chain connects TRBV6-6 to TRBJ1-5, with D uncertain. Germline V gene sequence: CDR1 MNHNY, CDR2 SVGAGI (reference sequence). The CDR3 loop spans 16 amino acids. Trimming removed 0 bases from V and 4 bases from J, with 13 bases in between.

The rearrangement uses TRBV28 and TRBJ2-7, with 10 bases aligning to TRBD2. The J segment lost 2 bases and the V segment lost 4 bases, leaving 2 bases of the junction unmatched. This CDR3 region has 14 residues. Germline CDR1 MDHEN, CDR2 SYDVKM. The CDR3 is CASSSLAGPYEQYF. The CDR3 nucleotides are TGTGCCAGCAGTTCACTAGCGGGACCCTACGAGCAGTACTTC. Combining the CDR3 with reference TRBV28 and TRBJ2-7 gives the whole variable domain DVKVTQSSRYLVKRTGEKVFLECVQDMDHENMFWYRQDPGLGLRLIYFSYDVKMKEKGDIPEGYSVSREKKERFSLILESASTNQTSMYLCASSSLAGPYEQYFGPGTRLTVT.

This rearrangement joins TRBV18 to TRBJ1-1; 7 bases match TRBD1. V lost 4 bases, J lost 3 bases, and 2 bases stayed unmatched. Germline CDR1 reads KGHSH; CDR2 reads LQKENI. This CDR3 is built from 13 residues. CDR3: CASSHRGDTEAFF. CDR3 sequence (DNA): TGTGCCAGCTCACACAGGGGCGACACTGAAGCTTTCTTT.